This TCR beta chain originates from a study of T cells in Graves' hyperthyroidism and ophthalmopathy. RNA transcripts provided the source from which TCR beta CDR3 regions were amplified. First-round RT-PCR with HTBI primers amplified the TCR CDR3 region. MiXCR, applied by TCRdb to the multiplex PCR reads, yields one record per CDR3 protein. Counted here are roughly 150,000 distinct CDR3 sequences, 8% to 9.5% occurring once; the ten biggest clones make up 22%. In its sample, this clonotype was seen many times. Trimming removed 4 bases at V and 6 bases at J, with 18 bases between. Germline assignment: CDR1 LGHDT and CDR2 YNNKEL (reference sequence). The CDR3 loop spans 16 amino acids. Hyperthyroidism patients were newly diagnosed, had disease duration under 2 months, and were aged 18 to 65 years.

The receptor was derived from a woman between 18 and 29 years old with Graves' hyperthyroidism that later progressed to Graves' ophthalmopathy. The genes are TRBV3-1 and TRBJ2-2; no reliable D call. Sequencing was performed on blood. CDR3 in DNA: TGTGCCAGCAGCCCCCGATTCCCGCCCCGTCCCGGGGAGCTGTTTTTT. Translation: CASSPRFPPRPGELFF.